A selection of T cell receptor beta chains follows, all from one sample in a study of identical twins. TCRdb independently ran MiXCR on the 5' RACE reads; one entry per CDR3 protein. The table lists about 300,000 distinct CDR3 sequences, 9% to 15% of them singletons. This sample also belongs to another study, concerning yellow fever vaccine responses in identical twins.

The sample comprised CD8+ T cells sorted from blood. The receptors come from a woman aged 18-30 years in good health. Each CDR3 is given with its conserved first and last residue. D genes are given only for firm matches. Clone size, where shown, is once, few, many, or a class for clones that have expanded.

V	D	size	J	CDR3	DNA
TRBV4-1	.	.	TRBJ2-1	CASSGEGGGSGNEQFF	TGCGCCAGCAGTGGGGAAGGGGGGGGTTCGGGGAATGAGCAGTTCTTC
TRBV20-1	TRBD2	many	TRBJ2-1	CSALRSGTSGYNEQFF	TGCAGTGCGCTTCGCTCCGGGACTAGCGGGTACAATGAGCAGTTCTTC
TRBV7-9	TRBD2	.	TRBJ2-7	CASSRAGGEGYEQYF	TGTGCCAGCAGCCGGGCGGGGGGCGAGGGCTACGAGCAGTACTTC
TRBV5-5	.	few	TRBJ1-5	CASSFRTDSNQPQHF	TGTGCCAGCAGCTTTCGGACAGATAGCAATCAGCCCCAGCATTTT
TRBV24-1	.	.	TRBJ2-2	CATSDLLGQNTGELFF	TGTGCCACCAGTGATTTGCTGGGACAAAACACCGGGGAGCTGTTTTTT
TRBV4-1	TRBD1	many	TRBJ2-3	CASSQDGQGVDTQYF	TGCGCCAGCAGCCAAGATGGGCAGGGGGTTGATACGCAGTATTTT
TRBV5-1	.	many	TRBJ1-1	CASSFLGLDTEAFF	TGCGCCAGCAGCTTTTTGGGGCTCGACACTGAAGCTTTCTTT
TRBV27	.	.	TRBJ1-5	CASSISAGSGQPQHF	TGTGCCAGCAGCATCTCAGCGGGGTCGGGTCAGCCCCAGCATTTT
TRBV20-1	.	few	TRBJ2-5	CSARRQGSFSETQYF	TGCAGTGCTAGAAGGCAGGGGAGTTTTTCAGAGACCCAGTACTTC
TRBV12-3/TRBV12-4	TRBD1	.	TRBJ1-2	CASSIGQGGGYTF	TGTGCCAGCAGTATCGGACAGGGAGGAGGCTACACCTTC
TRBV4-2	TRBD2	few	TRBJ2-1	CASSQGTSGDEQFF	TGTGCCAGCAGCCAAGGGACTAGCGGCGATGAGCAGTTCTTC
TRBV27	TRBD2	.	TRBJ2-1	CASSTSGRWNEQFF	TGTGCCAGCAGCACTAGCGGGAGGTGGAATGAGCAGTTCTTC
TRBV6-5	.	few	TRBJ2-5	CASSYGAETQYF	TGTGCCAGCAGTTACGGGGCTGAGACCCAGTACTTC
TRBV27	.	.	TRBJ2-3	CASSFLENTDTQYF	TGTGCCAGCAGTTTCCTCGAAAACACAGATACGCAGTATTTT
TRBV12-3/TRBV12-4	TRBD2	many	TRBJ2-7	CASSLAGGRYEQYF	TGTGCCAGCAGCCTAGCGGGAGGTCGGTACGAGCAGTACTTC
TRBV20-1	TRBD1	few	TRBJ2-1	CSARGLDRESYNEQFF	TGCAGTGCTAGAGGGCTGGACAGGGAGTCCTACAATGAGCAGTTCTTC
TRBV9	TRBD2	.	TRBJ2-5	CASSPRWAGGETQYF	TGTGCCAGCAGCCCGCGTTGGGCGGGAGGAGAGACCCAGTACTTC
TRBV20-1	TRBD2	many	TRBJ2-1	CSAISGGEVNEQFF	TGCAGTGCTATCTCGGGAGGAGAGGTAAATGAGCAGTTCTTC
TRBV13	TRBD1	.	TRBJ2-5	CASSHRGPQETQYF	TGTGCCAGCAGCCACAGGGGGCCCCAAGAGACCCAGTACTTC
TRBV12-3/TRBV12-4	.	.	TRBJ1-6	CASSLYGDFSPLHF	TGTGCCAGCAGTTTATACGGGGACTTTTCACCCCTCCACTTT
TRBV4-2	TRBD1	few	TRBJ1-2	CASSQEGQVHYGYTF	TGTGCCAGCAGCCAAGAGGGACAGGTTCACTATGGCTACACCTTC
TRBV15	.	few	TRBJ2-3	CATSRGIGRREGRDTQYF	TGTGCCACCAGCAGAGGGATTGGTCGGAGAGAGGGCCGGGATACGCAGTATTTT
TRBV6-5	.	.	TRBJ1-1	CASSYFGTGDTEAFF	TGTGCCAGCAGTTACTTCGGCACCGGGGACACTGAAGCTTTCTTT
TRBV2	TRBD2	.	TRBJ2-1	CASSEGPSGRDPIPNNEQFF	TGTGCCAGCAGTGAGGGCCCTAGCGGGAGGGACCCTATCCCAAACAATGAGCAGTTCTTC
TRBV11-1	.	few	TRBJ2-2	CASSSTGNRGLNTGELFF	TGTGCCAGCAGCTCCACAGGGAATCGAGGTCTGAACACCGGGGAGCTGTTTTTT
TRBV2	.	.	TRBJ2-1	CASLGLPVSYNEQFF	TGTGCCAGCCTCGGACTCCCCGTTTCCTACAATGAGCAGTTCTTC
TRBV27	.	few	TRBJ2-2	CASSPRDRDTGELFF	TGTGCCAGCAGTCCCCGGGACCGAGACACCGGGGAGCTGTTTTTT
TRBV7-9	.	.	TRBJ2-7	CASSRATGLLYF	TGTGCCAGCAGCCGAGCGACAGGTTTGTTGTACTTC
TRBV4-1	.	few	TRBJ2-2	CASSQVLPGVRRAGELFF	TGCGCCAGCAGCCAAGTGCTCCCTGGAGTCCGACGGGCCGGGGAGCTGTTTTTT
TRBV7-9	.	few	TRBJ2-7	CASSRMGASSYEQYF	TGTGCCAGCAGCCGAATGGGCGCAAGCTCCTACGAGCAGTACTTC
TRBV7-6	.	few	TRBJ2-1	CASSLFKLQTYNEQFF	TGTGCCAGCAGCTTATTCAAACTTCAAACTTACAATGAGCAGTTCTTC
TRBV20-1	TRBD1	few	TRBJ2-7	CSATKTGATYEQYF	TGCAGTGCTACTAAAACAGGGGCGACCTACGAGCAGTACTTC
TRBV7-3	.	.	TRBJ2-3	CASSWNLKGDTQYF	TGTGCCAGCAGCTGGAACCTGAAAGGAGATACGCAGTATTTT
TRBV7-8	.	many	TRBJ2-7	CASSSYGYEQYF	TGTGCCAGCAGCTCTTACGGCTACGAGCAGTACTTC
TRBV7-9	.	few	TRBJ2-1	CASSPINRANEQFF	TGTGCCAGCAGCCCCATAAACCGGGCCAATGAGCAGTTCTTC
TRBV12-5	.	.	TRBJ2-5	CASNNGQPKETQYF	TGTGCTAGTAATAATGGGCAGCCCAAAGAGACCCAGTACTTC
TRBV21-1	.	few	TRBJ1-4	CASSSQGRQGVDEKLFF	TGTGCCAGCAGCTCTCAAGGCCGACAGGGTGTAGACGAAAAACTGTTTTTT
TRBV20-1	TRBD1	.	TRBJ1-5	CSASAGQGGNQPQHF	TGCAGTGCTAGCGCCGGACAGGGGGGCAATCAGCCCCAGCATTTT
TRBV12-3/TRBV12-4	.	many	TRBJ2-1	CASSLGQKQFF	TGTGCCAGCAGTTTAGGACAGAAGCAGTTCTTC
TRBV4-1	.	few	TRBJ2-1	CASSQPYRARGDNEQFF	TGCGCCAGCAGCCAGCCTTATCGAGCGCGAGGGGACAATGAGCAGTTCTTC